What follows are 30 T cell receptor beta chains derived from one specimen sequenced in a study of T-cell reconstitution after alpha-beta-depleted transplantation in children. Preparation of the TCRbeta library was carried out with unique molecular identifiers. TCRdb fed the PCR reads into MiXCR, producing one record per CDR3 protein. The data hold about 440,000 distinct CDR3 sequences, with around two fifths observed a single time. The specimen was PBMCs, collected before TCRalphabeta/CD19-depleted stem cell transplant. Receptor source: a girl aged 2 to 9 with aplastic anemia, due to receive a stem cell transplant.

This clonotype was observed many times. The gene calls are TRBV13 and TRBJ1-1; D gene ambiguous. The CDR3 totals 16 residues. Germline V lookup: CDR1 PRHDT, CDR2 FYEKMQ (reference sequence). V gave up 4 bases and J gave up 2 bases, with 17 bases separating them. The CDR3 DNA reads TGTGCCAGCAGCTCATACATTGGCAACCTAAACACTGAAGCTTTCTTT. Amino acid sequence: CASSSYIGNLNTEAFF.

The chain recombines TRBV5-8 with TRBJ2-1; 14 positions match TRBD2. CDR3 length: 15 residues. Germline V gene lookup returns CDR1 SGHTS and CDR2 YDEGEE. With V trimmed by 3 bases and J by 6 bases, 2 bases remained unmatched. CDR3 amino acids: CASSWTSGGINEQFF. The DNA of the CDR3 is TGTGCCAGCAGCTGGACTAGCGGGGGGATCAATGAGCAGTTCTTC.

V is TRBV12-3 or TRBV12-4 and J is TRBJ2-4; 11 bases map to TRBD1. CDR3 length equals 16 residues. The ends lost 5 bases at V and 8 bases at J; junction bases unmatched: 11. The CDR3 DNA is TGTGCCAGCAGTAGATACCGGGACAGGGGGTCCCACATTCAGTACTTC. Encoded protein: CASSRYRDRGSHIQYF.

The genes are TRBV28 and TRBJ2-1, with D perhaps matching TRBD2 (5 bases). Germline V lookup: CDR1 MDHEN, CDR2 SYDVKM. The CDR3 spans 15 residues. Trimming removed 8 bases at V and 4 bases at J, with 18 bases between. This chain's CDR3 is CASAGSLGGYNEQFF. The CDR3 coding sequence is TGTGCCAGCGCGGGCAGCCTCGGAGGTTACAATGAGCAGTTCTTC.

J is TRBJ1-2 and V is TRBV13; 9 bases are shared with TRBD1. CDR1 is PRHDT and CDR2 is FYEKMQ in the germline V gene (reference sequence). The CDR3 is 16 amino acids. The J segment lost 0 bases and the V segment lost 4 bases, leaving 6 bases of the junction unmatched. The CDR3 nucleotides are TGTGCCAGCAGCTCGATCGACAGGGGGACTAACTATGGCTACACCTTC. Translated: CASSSIDRGTNYGYTF.

This clonotype was counted a few times. V and J are TRBV4-1 and TRBJ2-1; D remains ambiguous. This CDR3 comprises 13 residues. Germline CDR1 and CDR2: MGHRA and YSYEKL. V was cut by 1 base and J by 7 bases, with 8 bases left in between. In DNA, the CDR3 is TGCGCCAGCAGCCAAGTGGCTACTAATGAGCAGTTCTTC. As protein: CASSQVATNEQFF.

The table lists this clonotype with many counts. The chain couples TRBV2 to TRBJ2-3, with D hard to call. This CDR3 spans 15 amino acids. The germline gives CDR1 SNHLY, CDR2 FYNNEI. The V and J ends lost 5 bases and 0 bases respectively, with 12 bases between them. CDR3 in amino acids: CASSLDGASTDTQYF. The CDR3, as DNA: TGTGCCAGCAGTTTGGACGGAGCTAGCACAGATACGCAGTATTTT.

The chain joins TRBV15 to TRBJ2-5, with 10 positions matching TRBD1. Trimming cost V 6 bases and J 6 bases; bases outside gene matches: 10. Germline CDR1 reads LNHNV; CDR2 reads YYDKDF (reference sequence). This CDR3 is 15 amino acids long. CDR3 nucleotides: TGTGCCACCAGTATTCCGGGGACAGGGGACCAGACCCAGTACTTC. Translation gives CATSIPGTGDQTQYF.

The chain couples TRBV24-1 to TRBJ2-5, with no clear D. Trimming shortened V by 3 bases and J by 1 base, and 2 bases separated the two germline ends. The CDR3 totals 12 residues. Germline lookup yields CDR1 KGHDR and CDR2 SFDVKD. This chain's CDR3 is CATSDLQETQYF. CDR3 sequence (DNA): TGTGCCACCAGTGATCTCCAAGAGACCCAGTACTTC.

This clonotype was picked up many times. The chain employs TRBV28 and TRBJ1-1, with 9 nucleotides matching TRBD1. CDR1 MDHEN and CDR2 SYDVKM come from the germline V gene. The CDR3 has 13 residues. V was pared by 9 bases and J by 4 bases, with 6 bases of the junction left unmatched. DNA of the CDR3: TGTGCCAGACAGGGGGCCCGGGCCACTGAAGCTTTCTTT. Amino acid sequence: CARQGARATEAFF.

This clonotype was seen a single time. The genes are TRBV20-1 and TRBJ2-3, with TRBD2 matching over 12 bases. The CDR3 loop spans 16 amino acids. Germline CDR1 reads DFQATT; CDR2 reads SNEGSKA (reference sequence). The V gene end was trimmed by 2 bases and the J gene end by 5 bases; junction bases not matched to a gene: 8. CDR3 DNA: TGCAGTGCTAGAACCCCACTAGCGGGGGGAGGAGATACGCAGTATTTT. Translating gives CSARTPLAGGGDTQYF.

This chain uses TRBV12-3 or TRBV12-4 with TRBJ1-5; weak D call: TRBD1 (5 bases). The V and J ends lost 5 bases and 7 bases respectively, with 18 bases between them. CDR3 length equals 15 residues. The CDR3 spells CASSPGLPVGQPQHF. The CDR3, as DNA: TGTGCCAGCAGTCCGGGACTCCCTGTTGGGCAGCCCCAGCATTTT.

V and J are TRBV6-1 and TRBJ1-5; 7 bases are shared with TRBD1. Germline assignment: CDR1 MNHNS and CDR2 SASEGT. V was pared by 4 bases and J by 1 base, with 7 bases of the junction left unmatched. The CDR3 has 16 residues. The CDR3 reads CASSVGTARSNQPQHF. The DNA of the CDR3 is TGTGCCAGCAGTGTAGGGACAGCTCGGAGCAATCAGCCCCAGCATTTT.

The genes are TRBV5-1 and TRBJ2-5; D gene uncertain. There are 13 residues in the CDR3. V lost 4 bases and J 1 base, leaving 8 bases between the germline ends. Germline CDR1 reads SGHRS; CDR2 reads YFSETQ. CDR3 nucleotides: TGCGCCAGCAGCCGGGTGAGCCAAGAGACCCAGTACTTC. Translated: CASSRVSQETQYF.

This clonotype was observed at least ten times. The CDR3 DNA reads TGCAGCGTTGAGAGGACAAATGAGCAGTTCTTC. It translates to CSVERTNEQFF. The V gene is TRBV29-1, the J gene TRBJ2-1; a possible D gene is TRBD1 (5 bases). V was shortened by 3 bases and J by 7 bases, with 7 bases between the two germline ends. The V gene's germline CDR1 is SQVTM and CDR2 ANQGSEA. This CDR3 spans 11 amino acids.

The chain carries TRBV10-3 and TRBJ2-4, with D possibly being TRBD1 (6 bases). The length of the CDR3 is 13 residues. The germline V and J ends were trimmed by 5 bases and 7 bases, with 12 bases remaining between them. Per germline, CDR1 ENHRY and CDR2 SYGVKD. This CDR3 reads CAISPRGQNIQYF. The CDR3 nucleotides are TGTGCCATCAGTCCGAGAGGACAGAACATTCAGTACTTC.

CDR3 amino acids: CASSLGQGKGNTIYF. CDR3 nucleotide sequence: TGTGCCAGCAGTTTGGGACAGGGAAAGGGAAACACCATATATTTT. This rearrangement joins TRBV28 to TRBJ1-3, with 9 bases fitting TRBD1. Germline CDR1 MDHEN, CDR2 SYDVKM. V shed 3 bases, J shed 4 bases, and the junction held 4 bases outside the gene matches. The CDR3 is 15 amino acids. The variable domain in full, completed from reference TRBV28 and TRBJ1-3, reads DVKVTQSSRYLVKRTGEKVFLECVQDMDHENMFWYRQDPGLGLRLIYFSYDVKMKEKGDIPEGYSVSREKKERFSLILESASTNQTSMYLCASSLGQGKGNTIYFGEGSWLTVV.

CDR3 in DNA: TGCAGCCTGTTTTGGGGGGCAGGAGATACGCAGTATTTT. Amino acids: CSLFWGAGDTQYF. The genes are TRBV29-1 and TRBJ2-3; perhaps D is TRBD1 or TRBD2 (6 bases each). From germline, CDR1 is SQVTM and CDR2 ANQGSEA. Trimming removed 8 bases from V and 5 bases from J, with 17 bases in between. The CDR3 contains 13 residues.

As concerns this clonotype: This may stem from a read error, because a much larger clone lies one nucleotide away. V is TRBV7-7 and J is TRBJ2-3; TRBD2 matches at 14 bases. V was clipped by 5 bases and J by 7 bases; unmatched bases: 11. The CDR3 runs 17 residues. Germline CDR1 and CDR2: SSHAT and FNYEAQ (reference sequence). This CDR3 reads CASSLLGLAGGSNTQYF. In nucleotides, the CDR3 is TGTGCCAGCAGCCTTCTCGGACTAGCGGGAGGTAGCAATACGCAGTATTTT.

The chain is built from TRBV11-2 and TRBJ2-7, with a weak D call TRBD2 (6 bases). The CDR3 is made up of 16 amino acids. V was clipped by 0 bases and J by 3 bases, with 15 bases between them. Germline loops: CDR1 SGHAT, CDR2 FQNNGV. The CDR3 DNA is TGTGCCAGCAGCTTAGACCGGGACTTGGCCGGCTACGAGCAGTACTTC. As protein: CASSLDRDLAGYEQYF.

This clonotype has more than one count but fewer than ten. The chain uses TRBV12-3 or TRBV12-4 and TRBJ2-1, with D possibly matching TRBD2 (6 bases). This CDR3 region has 11 residues. The V gene lost 7 bases and the J gene lost 9 bases, with 10 bases spanning the gap. CDR3 amino acids: CASTRGIEQFF. The CDR3 DNA is TGTGCCAGCACCCGGGGGATTGAGCAGTTCTTC.

This clonotype has more than one count but fewer than ten. V gene TRBV11-2 combines with J gene TRBJ2-1; 11 positions agree with TRBD2. The germline V gene has CDR1 SGHAT and CDR2 FQNNGV. This CDR3 region has 18 residues. Germline trimming cut 1 base from V and 4 bases from J; bases unmatched to any gene: 9. The CDR3 coding sequence is TGTGCCAGCAGCTTAGGACTCTTCGGGACTAGCGGATACAATGAGCAGTTCTTC. Translating gives CASSLGLFGTSGYNEQFF. Full variable domain (rest looked up from reference TRBV11-2 and TRBJ2-1): EAGVAQSPRYKIIEKRQSVAFWCNPISGHATLYWYQQILGQGPKLLIQFQNNGVVDDSQLPKDRFSAERLKGVDSTLKIQPAKLEDSAVYLCASSLGLFGTSGYNEQFFGPGTRLTVL.

This clonotype was seen more than once but under ten times. This rearrangement joins TRBV5-1 to TRBJ2-3; 9 bases map to TRBD1. Germline V CDR1 and CDR2: SGHRS, YFSETQ. The CDR3 is 13 amino acids. With 4 bases clipped from V and 13 bases from J, the junction kept 10 bases outside the gene matches. In DNA, the CDR3 is TGCGCCAGCAGCCGGGACAGGGAACTAAAAGAGTATTTT. It translates to CASSRDRELKEYF.

This clonotype was seen a few times. The chain employs TRBV28 and TRBJ1-1, with D possibly being TRBD1 (6 bases). The V and J ends lost 4 bases and 3 bases respectively, with 9 bases between them. The CDR3 consists of 13 residues. Germline CDR1 and CDR2: MDHEN and SYDVKM. The CDR3, as DNA: TGTGCCAGCAGTTACAGGGTCGACACTGAAGCTTTCTTT. Amino acid sequence: CASSYRVDTEAFF.

The sample holds many counts of this clonotype. The chain uses TRBV7-9 and TRBJ2-5, with TRBD1 matching 11 bases. This CDR3 region has 16 residues. The junction had 6 bases not matched to a gene; V was cut back by 4 bases and J by 2 bases. Germline loops: CDR1 SEHNR, CDR2 FQNEAQ (reference sequence). The CDR3 loop reads CASSSSGTGGQETQYF. CDR3 in DNA: TGTGCCAGCAGCTCTTCCGGGACAGGGGGTCAAGAGACCCAGTACTTC.

The sample holds many counts of this clonotype. This chain joins TRBV27 and TRBJ2-1; 8 bases map to TRBD2. J lost 6 bases, V lost 7 bases, and 8 bases had no gene match. There are 14 residues in the CDR3. The germline gives CDR1 MNHEY, CDR2 SMNVEV (reference sequence). The CDR3 reads CASTPRAGGNEQFF. The DNA for the CDR3 is TGTGCCAGCACCCCTAGGGCGGGAGGCAATGAGCAGTTCTTC.

This clonotype was counted a single time. The chain has TRBV4-1 and TRBJ2-7; D is undetermined. V lost 0 bases, J lost 4 bases, and 13 bases lay in between. The CDR3 length is 15 residues. Germline loops: CDR1 MGHRA, CDR2 YSYEKL. The CDR3 DNA sequence: TGCGCCAGCAGCCAAGAAAATCACTTGGCTTACGAGCAGTACTTC. Protein sequence: CASSQENHLAYEQYF.

This clonotype was counted at least ten times. The chain is built from TRBV29-1 and TRBJ2-5; 8 bases are a match to TRBD1. The junction had 6 bases not matched to a gene; V was cut back by 7 bases and J by 5 bases. Germline V CDR1 and CDR2: SQVTM, ANQGSEA. The CDR3 runs 12 residues. The CDR3 coding sequence is TGCAGCGGGGATACAGGGGGGGAGACCCAGTACTTC. Amino acids: CSGDTGGETQYF.

The V call is TRBV6-4, the J call TRBJ2-1; 11 bases match TRBD2. Germline CDR1 is MRHNA and CDR2 is SNTAGT. Trimming removed 6 bases from V and 4 bases from J; junction bases left unmatched: 8. The CDR3 sequence is 16 residues long. CDR3: CASSATGTSGYNEQFF. CDR3 DNA: TGTGCCAGCAGCGCGACCGGGACTAGCGGATACAATGAGCAGTTCTTC.

This chain joins TRBV5-8 and TRBJ2-3, with TRBD1 identical over 9 bases. Unmatched junction bases numbered 3, after V lost 1 base and J lost 6 bases. CDR3 length: 14 residues. Germline-derived CDR1 and CDR2 are SGHTS and YDEGEE. The CDR3 reads CASSLNGQGDTQYF. The CDR3 coding sequence is TGTGCCAGCAGCTTGAACGGACAGGGGGATACGCAGTATTTT. Supplemented by reference TRBV5-8 and TRBJ2-3, the full variable domain reads EAGVTQSPTHLIKTRGQQATLRCSPISGHTSVYWYQQALGLGLQFLLWYDEGEERNRGNFPPRFSGRQFPNYSSELNVNALELEDSALYLCASSLNGQGDTQYFGPGTRLTVL.